The 8 T cell receptor beta chains below were found in one sample sequenced in a study of blood T cell repertoires in COVID-19. Libraries were prepared by immunoSEQ multiplex PCR; TCRdb keeps only in-frame clonotypes and omits some of them. The sample shows over 45,000 clones, around 93% of them seen only once. The sequenced sample was peripheral blood. Receptor source: a woman aged 55-69 years with active or convalescent COVID-19.

The rearrangement links TRBV19 to TRBJ2-3; TRBD2 agrees at 13 bases. V lost 5 bases to trimming and J lost 2 bases; unmatched junction nucleotides: 4. The length of the CDR3 is 16 residues. Germline V gene data show CDR1 as LNHDA and CDR2 as SQIVND (reference sequence). Here the CDR3 DNA reads TGTGCCAGTAGTGAAGGACTAGCGGGGGACACAGATACGCAGTATTTT. Translated: CASSEGLAGDTDTQYF. Variable domain in full (rest from reference TRBV19 and TRBJ2-3): DGGITQSPKYLFRKEGQNVTLSCEQNLNHDAMYWYRQDPGQGLRLIYYSQIVNDFQKGDIAEGYSVSREKKESFPLTVTSAQKNPTAFYLCASSEGLAGDTDTQYFGPGTRLTVL.

The chain has TRBV5-6 and TRBJ2-7, with TRBD1 identical over 8 bases. Per germline, CDR1 SGHDT and CDR2 YYEEEE. Trimming removed 5 bases from V and 2 bases from J; junction bases left unmatched: 6. CDR3 size: 14 residues. CDR3 region: CASRGPGQAYEQYF. DNA for the CDR3: TGTGCCAGCAGGGGGCCGGGACAGGCCTACGAGCAGTACTTC.

The chain employs TRBV28 and TRBJ1-2, with 10 bases fitting TRBD1. The CDR3 runs to 14 residues. Germline CDR1 and CDR2: MDHEN and SYDVKM. V dropped 4 bases and J dropped 7; count of bases not matched to a gene: 6. CDR3 amino acids: CASSSTGGALGYTF. The CDR3 DNA sequence: TGTGCCAGCAGTTCGACAGGGGGCGCACTTGGCTACACCTTC.

The chain recombines TRBV15 with TRBJ2-1; 7 nucleotides line up with TRBD2. V was clipped by 2 bases and J by 3 bases; unmatched bases: 1. Germline CDR1 is LNHNV and CDR2 is YYDKDF (reference sequence). There are 14 residues in the CDR3. The CDR3 sequence: CATSRLAVYNEQFF. CDR3 nucleotide sequence: TGTGCCACCAGCAGACTAGCGGTCTACAATGAGCAGTTCTTC.

This chain connects TRBV11-3 to TRBJ2-1; TRBD2 matches 7 bases. This CDR3 spans 11 amino acids. Germline CDR1 SGHNT, CDR2 YENEEA. The trim removed 10 bases at V and 8 bases at J, leaving 5 bases unmatched. CDR3 protein: CATKRGDEQFF. CDR3 coding DNA: TGTGCCACCAAGCGGGGCGATGAGCAGTTCTTC.

The chain couples TRBV5-5 to TRBJ1-5; a possible D gene is TRBD1 (6 bases). V lost 2 bases, J lost 7 bases, and 10 bases lay in between. Germline V gene lookup returns CDR1 SGHKS and CDR2 YYEKEE (reference sequence). The CDR3 spans 13 residues. The CDR3 DNA reads as TGTGCCAGCAGCTTTCAGGGGACGCAGCCCCAGCATTTT. This encodes CASSFQGTQPQHF.

The chain carries TRBV28 and TRBJ2-2; weak D call: TRBD1 (6 bases). Trimming removed 0 bases at V and 5 bases at J, with 13 bases between. Germline CDR1 MDHEN, CDR2 SYDVKM. This CDR3 region has 16 residues. In DNA, the CDR3 is TGTGCCAGCAGTTTATGGGCAGGGGTAGGGACCGGGGAGCTGTTTTTT. Translation: CASSLWAGVGTGELFF.

V is TRBV6-6 and J is TRBJ1-5; tentatively, D is TRBD1 (6 bases). Germline lookup yields CDR1 MNHNY and CDR2 SVGAGI (reference sequence). Trimming cost V 6 bases and J 3 bases, with 18 bases left between them. This CDR3 spans 16 amino acids. CDR3 in amino acids: CASSRRTRQVNQPQHF. Written as DNA, the CDR3 is TGTGCCAGCAGCCGCCGTACCAGACAGGTCAATCAGCCCCAGCATTTT.